This T cell receptor (beta chain) appears in the sequencing data of a study of Graves' ophthalmopathy and Graves' hyperthyroidism. Regarding the study as a whole: The model reached about 66% sensitivity and 72.22% specificity for predicting ophthalmopathy progression. Among thyroid clonotypes expanded above 0.001 frequency, most also appeared in blood.

Serum thyroxine and TRAb, along with clinical symptoms, thyroid ultrasound and orbital computed tomography, were what diagnosis relied on. The CDR3 has 13 amino acids. Germline assignment: CDR1 SQVTM and CDR2 ANQGSEA. RNA transcripts yielded amplified TCR beta CDR3 regions. HTBI primers served in a first-round RT-PCR, which a second-round multiplex PCR followed. Each CDR3 protein is one row after TCRdb ran MiXCR on the multiplex PCR reads. The table has about 500,000 distinct CDR3 sequences, roughly 14% seen once. Worth noting for this clonotype: Its cognate antigen is unknown. One end of the junction does not line up with germline, which may come from a read error.

The sample consisted of blood. This chain links TRBV29-1 with TRBJ1-5; D perhaps matches TRBD1 (5 bases). The clonotype was recovered from a woman in her 30s with Graves' ophthalmopathy. CDR3 nucleotide sequence: TGCAGCGTTGGGGACGGAAGAAATCAGCCCCTGCATTTT. It is translated as CSVGDGRNQPLHF.